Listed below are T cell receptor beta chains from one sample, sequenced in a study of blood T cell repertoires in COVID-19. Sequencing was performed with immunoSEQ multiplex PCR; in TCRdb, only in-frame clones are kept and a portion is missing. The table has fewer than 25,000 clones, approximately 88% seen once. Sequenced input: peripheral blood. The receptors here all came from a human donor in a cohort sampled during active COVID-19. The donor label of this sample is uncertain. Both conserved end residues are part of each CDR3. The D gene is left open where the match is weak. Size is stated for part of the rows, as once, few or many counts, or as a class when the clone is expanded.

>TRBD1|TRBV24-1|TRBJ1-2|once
CATSEGSTGQRGYTF
TGTGCCACCAGTGAAGGATCGACAGGGCAACGCGGCTACACCTTC
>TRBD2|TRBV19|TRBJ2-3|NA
CASGKGLALDTQYF
TGTGCCAGTGGGAAGGGACTAGCATTAGATACGCAGTATTTT
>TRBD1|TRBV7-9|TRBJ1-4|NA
CASSPRTGANEKLFF
TGTGCCAGCAGCCCGAGGACAGGGGCTAATGAAAAACTGTTTTTT
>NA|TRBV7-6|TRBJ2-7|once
CASSLGAIGSDEQYF
TGTGCCAGCAGCTTAGGTGCCATTGGAAGCGACGAGCAGTACTTC
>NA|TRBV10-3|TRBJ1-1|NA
CAISESGTLMNTEAFF
TGTGCCATCAGTGAGTCCGGGACACTTATGAACACTGAAGCTTTCTTT
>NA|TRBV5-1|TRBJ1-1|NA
CASSLYSPINTEAFF
TGCGCCAGCAGCCTCTACTCCCCGATCAACACTGAAGCTTTCTTT
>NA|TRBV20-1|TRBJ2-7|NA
CSAGMGGRQYF
TGCAGTGCTGGTATGGGGGGACGGCAGTACTTC
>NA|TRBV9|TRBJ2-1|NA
CASSTRGSGGPYNEQFF
TGTGCCAGCAGCACCCGGGGTAGCGGAGGCCCCTACAATGAGCAGTTCTTC
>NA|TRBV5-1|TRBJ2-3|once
CASSWTAELSTDTQYF
TGCGCCAGCAGCTGGACAGCCGAACTTAGCACAGATACGCAGTATTTT
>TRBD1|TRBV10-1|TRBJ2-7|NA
CASSLDRVSYEQYF
TGCGCCAGCAGCCTTGACAGGGTTTCCTACGAGCAGTACTTC
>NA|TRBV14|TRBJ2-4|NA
CASSQDLLSGVKNIQYF
TGTGCCAGCAGCCAAGATCTCCTGTCAGGGGTCAAAAACATTCAGTACTTC
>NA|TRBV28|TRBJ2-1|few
CASSLAGHEQFF
TGTGCCAGCAGTTTGGCGGGACATGAGCAGTTCTTC
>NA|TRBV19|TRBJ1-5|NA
CASSQRGTRSQHF
TGTGCCAGTAGCCAAAGGGGGACTAGGAGCCAGCATTTT
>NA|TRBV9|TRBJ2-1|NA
CASSVSVIRSYNEQFF
TGTGCCAGCAGCGTATCGGTTATCCGCTCCTACAATGAGCAGTTCTTC
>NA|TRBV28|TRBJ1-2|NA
CASSFWRQADYGYTF
TGTGCCAGCAGTTTCTGGAGACAGGCGGACTATGGCTACACCTTC
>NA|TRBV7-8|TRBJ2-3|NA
CASSLAGAYTDTQYF
TGTGCCAGCAGCTTAGCAGGGGCCTACACAGATACGCAGTATTTT
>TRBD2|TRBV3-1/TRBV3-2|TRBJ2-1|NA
CASSQHGLGRDNEQFF
TGTGCCAGCAGCCAACACGGTTTAGGGAGGGACAATGAGCAGTTCTTC
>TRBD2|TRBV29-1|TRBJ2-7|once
CSVATGTSGTYEQYF
TGCAGCGTAGCGACCGGGACTAGCGGGACCTACGAGCAGTACTTC
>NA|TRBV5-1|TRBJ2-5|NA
CASSSGVVGFQETQYF
TGCGCCAGCAGCTCCGGGGTCGTGGGTTTCCAAGAGACCCAGTACTTC
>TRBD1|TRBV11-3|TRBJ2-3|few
CASSHRGTDTQYF
TGTGCCAGCAGCCACAGGGGAACAGATACGCAGTATTTT
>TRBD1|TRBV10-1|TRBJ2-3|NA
CASSLQAPPGQADRDTQYF
TGCGCCAGCAGCCTTCAGGCCCCCCCGGGACAGGCAGATCGAGATACGCAGTATTTT
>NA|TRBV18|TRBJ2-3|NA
CASSPLPGLSTDTQYF
TGTGCCAGCTCACCACTTCCAGGGCTTAGCACAGATACGCAGTATTTT
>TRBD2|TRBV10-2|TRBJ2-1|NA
CASSVPGGSYNEQFF
TGCGCCAGCAGTGTACCGGGAGGCTCCTACAATGAGCAGTTCTTC
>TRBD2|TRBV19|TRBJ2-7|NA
CASSRGGSSYEQYF
TGTGCCAGTAGTAGGGGAGGGAGCTCCTACGAGCAGTACTTC